This T cell receptor (beta chain) came from a study of regulatory T cells in long-lasting Graves disease. This clonotype appeared once. Time point described: newly diagnosed GD, antithyroid drugs for less than 3 months. PBMC RNA served as the TCR library source. Arm-PCR of CDR3 regions and iRepertoire HTBI primers were used to build TCR beta libraries. TCRdb fed the multiplex PCR reads into MiXCR, producing one record per CDR3 protein. The sample includes roughly 350,000 distinct CDR3 sequences, 15% to 20% of them seen just once. The germline gives CDR1 SGHAT, CDR2 FQNNGV. This CDR3 has 15 amino acids. These same data were also listed under a study on T cells in Graves' hyperthyroidism and ophthalmopathy. That report adds: Peripheral blood also featured most of the thyroid clonotypes expanded above 0.001. For ophthalmopathy, model prediction preceded onset by a median 6.5 months.

The rearrangement links TRBV11-2 to TRBJ2-3, with TRBD1 matching over 9 bases. The DNA end is more similar to TRBJ2-5, so the J call may be wrong. The source of this sequence is a woman under 30 with Graves disease. This specimen was peripheral blood mononuclear cells (PBMCs), taken at new diagnosis, from a patient treated with antithyroid drugs. The chain's CDR3 is CASSFRDRVGETQYF. The CDR3 DNA follows: TGTGCCAGCAGCTTCCGGGACAGGGTGGGGGAGACCCAGTACTTC.